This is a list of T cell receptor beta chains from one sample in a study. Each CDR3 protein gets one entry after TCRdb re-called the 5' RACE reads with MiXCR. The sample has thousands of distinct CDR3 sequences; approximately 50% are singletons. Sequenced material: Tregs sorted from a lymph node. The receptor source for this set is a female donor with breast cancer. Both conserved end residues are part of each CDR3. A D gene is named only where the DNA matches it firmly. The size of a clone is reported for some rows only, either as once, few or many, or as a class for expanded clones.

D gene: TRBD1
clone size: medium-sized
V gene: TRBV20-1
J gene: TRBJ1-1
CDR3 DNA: TGCAGTGCGTCCGCAGGGGGCAGTGAAGCTTTCTTT
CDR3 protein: CSASAGGSEAFF

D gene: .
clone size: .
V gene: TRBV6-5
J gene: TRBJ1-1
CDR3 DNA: TGTGCCAGCAGCCTCACGAGCGTCACTGAAGCTTTCTTT
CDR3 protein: CASSLTSVTEAFF

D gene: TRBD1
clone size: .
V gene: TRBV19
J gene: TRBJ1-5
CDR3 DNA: TGTGCCAGTACCGAATTAGGGGGCGTCAATCAGCCCCAGCATTTT
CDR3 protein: CASTELGGVNQPQHF

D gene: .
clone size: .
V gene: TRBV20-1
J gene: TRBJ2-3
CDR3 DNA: TGCAGTGCCACTCCGGGTGGAACAGATACGCAGTATTTT
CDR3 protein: CSATPGGTDTQYF

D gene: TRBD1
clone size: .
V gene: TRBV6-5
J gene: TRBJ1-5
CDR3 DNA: TGTGCCAGCAGTTACCGGTGGACAGGGGACCTACCACGGCAGCCCCAGCATTTT
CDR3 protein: CASSYRWTGDLPRQPQHF

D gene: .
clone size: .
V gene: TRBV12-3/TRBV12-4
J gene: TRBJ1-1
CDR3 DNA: TGTGCCAGCAGCCAAGTTTCCGAAGCTTTCTTT
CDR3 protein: CASSQVSEAFF

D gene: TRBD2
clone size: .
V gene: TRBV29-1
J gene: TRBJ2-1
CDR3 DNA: TGCAGCGTTGTCGGGAGGGCCCGGCAGTTCTTC
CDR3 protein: CSVVGRARQFF

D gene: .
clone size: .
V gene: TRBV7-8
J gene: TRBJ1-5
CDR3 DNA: TGTGCCAGCGGATTCGGGGTTCAGCCCCAGCATTTT
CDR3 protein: CASGFGVQPQHF

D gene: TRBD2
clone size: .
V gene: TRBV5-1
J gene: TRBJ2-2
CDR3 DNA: TGCGCCAGCAGCTCCCTAGCGGGAGCAGGAGGGGAGCTGTTTTTT
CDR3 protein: CASSSLAGAGGELFF

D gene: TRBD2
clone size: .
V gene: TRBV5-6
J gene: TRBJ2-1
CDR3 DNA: TGTGCCAGCAGCTTGCAAGGACTAGCTGTCCCCTACAATGAGCAGTTCTTC
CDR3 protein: CASSLQGLAVPYNEQFF

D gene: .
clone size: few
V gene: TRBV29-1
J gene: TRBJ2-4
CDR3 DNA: TGCAGCGTTCTCACCGGGGTAAAAAACATTCAGTACTTC
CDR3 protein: CSVLTGVKNIQYF

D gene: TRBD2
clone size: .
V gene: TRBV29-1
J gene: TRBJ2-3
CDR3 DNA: TGCAGCGTAGGGACTAGCGGCATAGATACGCAGTATTTT
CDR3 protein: CSVGTSGIDTQYF

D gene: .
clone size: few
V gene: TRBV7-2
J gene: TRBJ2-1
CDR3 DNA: TGTGCCAGCAGCTGGATAGGGAGCTCCTACAATGAGCAGTTCTTC
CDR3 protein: CASSWIGSSYNEQFF

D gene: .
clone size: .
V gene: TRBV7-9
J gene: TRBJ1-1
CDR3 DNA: TGTGCCAGCAGCTTAGGACGGACGAACACTGAAGCTTTCTTT
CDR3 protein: CASSLGRTNTEAFF

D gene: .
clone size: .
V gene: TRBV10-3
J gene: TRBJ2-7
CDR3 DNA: TGTGCCACGAGCCGGGACGGTGACTACGAGCAGTACTTC
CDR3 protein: CATSRDGDYEQYF

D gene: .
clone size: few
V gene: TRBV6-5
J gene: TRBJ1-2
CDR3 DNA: TGTGCCAGCAGGCCTCGGGGGGGTTATGGCTACACCTTC
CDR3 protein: CASRPRGGYGYTF

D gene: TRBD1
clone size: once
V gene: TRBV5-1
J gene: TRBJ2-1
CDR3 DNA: TGCGCCAGCAGCTTGGGCCGACAGGGTTCGAATGAGCAGTTCTTC
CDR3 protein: CASSLGRQGSNEQFF

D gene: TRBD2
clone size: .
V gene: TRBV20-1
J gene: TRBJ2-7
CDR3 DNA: TGCAGTGCTTCTGGACTAGCGGGAGGCGAGCAGTACTTC
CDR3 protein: CSASGLAGGEQYF

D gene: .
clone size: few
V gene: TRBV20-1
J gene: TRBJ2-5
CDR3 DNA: TGCAGTGCTCCCAAAGGGTCAGGGGCGCGGGAGACCCAGTACTTC
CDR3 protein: CSAPKGSGARETQYF

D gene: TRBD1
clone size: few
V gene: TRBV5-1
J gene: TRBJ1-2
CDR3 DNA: TGCGCCAGCAGCCCAGCACGGGGACAGGGGTATGGCTACACCTTC
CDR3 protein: CASSPARGQGYGYTF

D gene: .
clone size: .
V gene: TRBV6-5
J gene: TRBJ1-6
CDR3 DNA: TGTGCCAGCGGAATATACAGGAATTCACCCCTCCACTTT
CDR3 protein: CASGIYRNSPLHF

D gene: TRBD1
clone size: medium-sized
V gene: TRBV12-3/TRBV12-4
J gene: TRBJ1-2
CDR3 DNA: TGTGCCAGCAGCTGGACAGGGACTGGCTACACCTTC
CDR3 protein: CASSWTGTGYTF

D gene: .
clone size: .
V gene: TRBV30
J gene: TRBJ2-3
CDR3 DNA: TGTGCCTGGAGTGGTCATCGAGGGGGAGATACGCAGTATTTT
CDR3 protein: CAWSGHRGGDTQYF